A single sample is the source of the 10 T cell receptor beta chains below, sequenced in a study of T cells in localized non-small cell lung cancer. Data came from immunoSEQ multiplex PCR; TCRdb stores just in-frame clones and leaves some out. Seen here are around 28,000 clones, 70% to 90% observed once, and the top ten hold 2.5% to 3%. The source was peripheral blood, collected before any cancer treatment. All receptors derive from a woman aged 18 to 50 with stage I lung adenocarcinoma.

This chain connects TRBV30 to TRBJ2-7, with D possibly being TRBD2 (6 bases). CDR1 GTSNPN and CDR2 SVGIG come from the germline V gene (reference sequence). The CDR3 length is 15 residues. V was shortened by 7 bases and J by 2 bases, with 21 bases between the two germline ends. The CDR3 loop reads CAFLGAGRPAYEQYF. In nucleotides, the CDR3 is TGTGCCTTTCTCGGGGCGGGGAGACCCGCCTACGAGCAGTACTTC.

The chain is built from TRBV7-9 and TRBJ2-5; D gene unclear. This CDR3 has 15 residues. Germline loops: CDR1 SEHNR, CDR2 FQNEAQ (reference sequence). V shed 7 bases and J shed 2 bases, with 17 bases lying between them. The CDR3 reads CASNAELTKQETQYF. CDR3 nucleotide sequence: TGTGCCAGCAACGCGGAGTTGACCAAGCAAGAGACCCAGTACTTC.

This clone came up once. This rearrangement joins TRBV29-1 to TRBJ2-3; D remains unclear. V dropped 5 bases and J dropped 2 bases, with 8 bases sitting between them. CDR1 and CDR2 (germline): SQVTM, ANQGSEA. CDR3 length equals 12 residues. CDR3 sequence reads: CSVFDHTDTQYF. The CDR3 bases are TGCAGCGTTTTTGACCACACAGATACGCAGTATTTT.

The J gene is TRBJ2-2, the V gene TRBV30; D might be TRBD1 or TRBD2, each matching 5 bases. Germline V gives CDR1 GTSNPN, CDR2 SVGIG (reference sequence). This CDR3 has 17 residues. Trimming removed 0 bases from V and 6 bases from J, with 20 bases in between. CDR3 bases: TGTGCCTGGAGTGTAGGGTTCGGCGGGCTGGGGGCCGGGGAGCTGTTTTTT. The encoded protein is CAWSVGFGGLGAGELFF.

The rearrangement links TRBV6-5 to TRBJ1-5; the match to TRBD1 covers 7 bases. With V trimmed by 5 bases and J by 9 bases, 4 bases remained unmatched. The CDR3 loop spans 12 amino acids. Germline values: CDR1 MNHEY, CDR2 SVGAGI. DNA for the CDR3: TGTGCCAGCAGTAGGACAGGTGGGCCCCAGCATTTT. The encoded protein is CASSRTGGPQHF.

This clone was seen only a few times. The rearrangement joins TRBV29-1 to TRBJ1-2; D is perhaps TRBD1 (5 bases). Germline values: CDR1 SQVTM, CDR2 ANQGSEA. The germline V and J ends were trimmed by 7 bases and 4 bases, with 16 bases remaining between them. There are 13 residues in the CDR3. CDR3 in DNA: TGCAGCGCCTCTCGGGGAGGGGTCTATGGCTACACCTTC. Its protein product is CSASRGGVYGYTF.

This sequence joins TRBV29-1 and TRBJ2-7, with TRBD2 as a possible D gene (6 bases). Germline CDR1 and CDR2: SQVTM and ANQGSEA. There are 13 residues in the CDR3. Deletions cut 5 bases from V and 2 bases from J, with 13 bases between. The CDR3 here is CSVSRLEPYEQYF. CDR3 DNA: TGCAGCGTTTCTCGACTAGAACCCTACGAGCAGTACTTC.

The chain combines TRBV9 with TRBJ1-2; D is ambiguous. The germline CDR1 and CDR2 sequences are SGDLS and YYNGEE. The CDR3 length is 13 residues. V shed 4 bases and J shed 4 bases, with 11 bases lying between them. This CDR3 reads CASSYDGSYGYTF. CDR3 coding DNA: TGTGCCAGCAGCTATGACGGATCCTATGGCTACACCTTC. Supplemented by reference TRBV9 and TRBJ1-2, the full variable domain reads DSGVTQTPKHLITATGQRVTLRCSPRSGDLSVYWYQQSLDQGLQFLIQYYNGEERAKGNILERFSAQQFPDLHSELNLSSLELGDSALYFCASSYDGSYGYTFGSGTRLTVV.

The rearrangement uses TRBV7-2 and TRBJ1-3; D not resolved. V lost 6 bases and J lost 2, with 14 bases in between. Germline V lookup: CDR1 SGHTA, CDR2 FQGNSA. The CDR3 loop spans 15 amino acids. The CDR3 DNA reads TGTGCCAGCAGTCGCGACTTCGGACCTGGAAACACCATATATTTT. Its translation is CASSRDFGPGNTIYF. Complete variable domain (other parts from reference TRBV7-2 and TRBJ1-3): GAGVSQSPSNKVTEKGKDVELRCDPISGHTALYWYRQSLGQGLEFLIYFQGNSAPDKSGLPSDRFSAERTGGSVSTLTIQRTQQEDSAVYLCASSRDFGPGNTIYFGEGSWLTVV.

This clone was picked up one time. The chain carries TRBV6-6 and TRBJ2-5; no definite D call. V dropped 5 bases and J dropped 5 bases, with 6 bases sitting between them. The germline V gene has CDR1 MNHNY and CDR2 SVGAGI (reference sequence). This CDR3 has 11 amino acids. CDR3 sequence (DNA): TGTGCCAGCAGTGGATCCGAGACCCAGTACTTC. Its protein is CASSGSETQYF.